The 20 T cell receptor beta chains given below trace back to one sample, sequenced in a study of T cell responses to AZD1222 COVID-19 vaccine. Profiling relied on immunoSEQ multiplex PCR, and the TCRdb table lists in-frame clones only, not all of them. The data hold about 39,000 clones, with roughly 88% observed a single time. Sequenced here: peripheral blood, sampled 28 days after the second dose of the MenACWY control vaccine. The receptor source for this set is an adult who received the MenACWY meningococcal vaccine as a control.

This sequence joins TRBV7-2 and TRBJ2-1; D is uncertain. The CDR3 loop spans 14 amino acids. Germline-derived CDR1 and CDR2 are SGHTA and FQGNSA. Trimming stripped 4 bases from V and 7 bases from J, with 14 bases between. The CDR3 is CASSSAATPNEQFF. The CDR3 DNA sequence: TGTGCCAGCAGCTCGGCGGCTACCCCAAATGAGCAGTTCTTC.

V and J are TRBV28 and TRBJ2-3; the D gene is possibly TRBD1 (6 bases). The germline CDR1 and CDR2 sequences are MDHEN and SYDVKM. The CDR3 is 16 residues long. V was cut by 7 bases and J by 4 bases, with 21 bases left in between. The DNA of the CDR3 is TGTGCCAGCAACACCCGACAGGCTTTAGGGGCAGATACGCAGTATTTT. It codes for CASNTRQALGADTQYF.

The sample holds a few counts of this clone. Here the CDR3 reads CASFTSGETQYF. CDR3 sequence (DNA): TGTGCCAGCTTTACGTCTGGCGAGACCCAGTACTTC. The V gene is TRBV2, the J gene TRBJ2-5, with D hard to call. CDR3 length: 12 residues. The germline V and J ends were trimmed by 8 bases and 5 bases, with 12 bases remaining between them. Per the germline V gene, CDR1 is SNHLY and CDR2 is FYNNEI.

The chain combines TRBV19 with TRBJ1-4; unclear D gene. The CDR3 length is 15 residues. V lost 10 bases to trimming and J lost 4 bases, with 19 bases between them. In germline, CDR1 is LNHDA, CDR2 SQIVND (reference sequence). As DNA, the CDR3 is TGTGCCACCTCGACAAGGGAGACACGTAATGAAAAACTGTTTTTT. Its protein product is CATSTRETRNEKLFF.

This clone was seen once. This sequence joins TRBV5-1 and TRBJ2-4, with TRBD1 identical over 10 bases. Germline V gene sequence: CDR1 SGHRS, CDR2 YFSETQ. V was pared by 4 bases and J by 4 bases, with 8 bases of the junction left unmatched. The CDR3 spans 16 residues. The CDR3 loop reads CASSPGQGSPKNIQYF. The DNA of the CDR3 is TGCGCCAGCAGCCCGGGACAGGGGTCCCCAAAAAACATTCAGTACTTC.

The chain uses TRBV12-3 or TRBV12-4 and TRBJ2-2; D is tentatively TRBD1 or TRBD2 (5 bases each). Trimming removed 9 bases at V and 4 bases at J, with 12 bases between. The CDR3 length is 13 residues. CDR3 in amino acids: CARGELFTGELFF. CDR3 in DNA: TGTGCCAGGGGGGAACTATTCACCGGGGAGCTGTTTTTT.

The chain couples TRBV28 to TRBJ2-1; 9 bases fit TRBD2. The germline V gene has CDR1 MDHEN and CDR2 SYDVKM. The junction had 8 bases not matched to a gene; V was cut back by 5 bases and J by 6 bases. CDR3 size: 15 residues. CDR3 in amino acids: CASSAGGGYFNEQFF. The CDR3 bases are TGTGCCAGCAGTGCGGGGGGGGGTTATTTCAATGAGCAGTTCTTC.

This chain uses TRBV21-1 with TRBJ2-2; no check of the table's D call, TRBD1, against the DNA was made. TRBV21-1 is a listed pseudogene. The CDR3 runs to 16 residues. The CDR3 protein is CASSPQGRTNTGELFF. CDR3 nucleotides: TGTGCCAGCAGCCCACAGGGCAGGACTAACACCGGGGAGCTGTTTTTT.

CDR3 loop: CASSYGGGADYGYTF. The CDR3 nucleotides read TGTGCCAGCAGTTACGGAGGGGGCGCGGACTATGGCTACACCTTC. The J gene is TRBJ1-2, the V gene TRBV6-5, with 7 bases aligning to TRBD1. The CDR3 covers 15 residues. Germline-derived CDR1 and CDR2 are MNHEY and SVGAGI. Trimming took 2 bases from V and 3 from J; bases not matched to a gene: 6.

The gene calls are TRBV11-3 and TRBJ2-3, with 9 bases that match TRBD2. V trimming: 5 bases; J trimming: 1 base; junction bases outside the gene matches: 4. Per the germline V gene, CDR1 is SGHNT and CDR2 is YENEEA. This CDR3 has 15 amino acids. The CDR3 coding sequence is TGTGCCAGCAGCCTACGACTAGCGGGCACAGATACGCAGTATTTT. Translation gives CASSLRLAGTDTQYF.

The chain joins TRBV19 to TRBJ1-2, with a tentative D call TRBD1 (6 bases). This CDR3 region has 18 residues. Germline CDR1 and CDR2: LNHDA and SQIVND (reference sequence). Trimming took off 5 bases at V and 0 bases at J, with 22 bases between the two ends. As DNA, the CDR3 is TGTGCCAGTAGTCGACCGGGACAAACTATCCCGTCTAACTATGGCTACACCTTC. Translated, it gives CASSRPGQTIPSNYGYTF.

The chain carries TRBV29-1 and TRBJ2-7, with 7 bases lining up with TRBD2. The CDR3 consists of 13 residues. The germline V gene has CDR1 SQVTM and CDR2 ANQGSEA. Trimming at V came to 4 bases and at J to 0 bases, leaving 3 bases not matched to a gene. Here the CDR3 DNA reads TGCAGCGTTGGAGGCGGGAGCTCCTACGAGCAGTACTTC. Amino acids: CSVGGGSSYEQYF.

The V gene is TRBV12-3 or TRBV12-4, the J gene TRBJ2-1; 9 positions agree with TRBD1. Unmatched junction bases numbered 3, after V lost 5 bases and J lost 7 bases. The CDR3 runs 13 residues. The CDR3 is CASSPDRGNEQFF. As DNA, the CDR3 is TGTGCCAGCAGTCCGGACAGGGGTAATGAGCAGTTCTTC.

The chain joins TRBV4-1 to TRBJ1-2, with a weak D call TRBD1 (5 bases). V was cut by 6 bases and J by 4 bases, with 15 bases left in between. The germline CDR1 and CDR2 sequences are MGHRA and YSYEKL. This CDR3 is built from 14 residues. CDR3 nucleotides: TGCGCCAGCAGTTATCCGGGACTGACCTATGGCTACACCTTC. Its translation is CASSYPGLTYGYTF.

This chain connects TRBV7-9 to TRBJ2-7; maybe TRBD1 (5 bases). V lost 1 base and J 6 bases, leaving 7 bases between the germline ends. The germline V gene has CDR1 SEHNR and CDR2 FQNEAQ (reference sequence). CDR3 length equals 12 residues. The CDR3 nucleotides are TGTGCCAGCAGCTTAGGCAGGGCCGAGCAGTACTTC. This encodes CASSLGRAEQYF.

This clone appeared a single time. The chain has TRBV9 and TRBJ2-1; the match to TRBD1 covers 7 bases. J gave up 5 bases and V 5 bases, and 7 bases lay outside the gene matches. CDR1 and CDR2 from the germline V gene are SGDLS and YYNGEE. The CDR3 loop spans 14 amino acids. The CDR3 DNA reads as TGTGCCAGCAGTCTGAGGGGGCTAGACAATGAGCAGTTCTTC. Its protein is CASSLRGLDNEQFF.

The chain carries TRBV20-1 and TRBJ2-4, with no clear D. Germline CDR1 and CDR2: DFQATT and SNEGSKA (reference sequence). V was shortened by 3 bases and J by 4 bases, with 10 bases between the two germline ends. The CDR3 loop spans 13 amino acids. CDR3 loop: CSASFRMKNIQYF. CDR3 bases: TGCAGTGCTAGTTTCCGTATGAAAAACATTCAGTACTTC.

This clone has just one count. The chain employs TRBV5-1 and TRBJ1-1, with 10 nucleotides matching TRBD1. Losses at the gene ends were 4 bases for V and 0 bases for J; bases not matched to a gene: 9. From germline, CDR1 is SGHRS and CDR2 YFSETQ. This CDR3 has 17 residues. CDR3 DNA sequence: TGCGCCAGCAGCCCACAAGGGACAGGGGCCCTGAACACTGAAGCTTTCTTT. This encodes CASSPQGTGALNTEAFF.

The V and J genes are TRBV21-1 and TRBJ2-2; TRBD1 is the table's D call and was not checked against the DNA. TRBV21-1 is flagged as a pseudogene. This CDR3 is 19 amino acids long. For the CDR3, the DNA is TGTGCCAGCAGCAAATCGGACCTGCGGACAGTTAACGGAATGTTAGAGCTGTTTTTT. This encodes CASSKSDLRTVNGMLELFF.

The table lists this clone with a count of one. The chain recombines TRBV2 with TRBJ2-3; 9 nucleotides match TRBD2. V was clipped by 7 bases and J by 0 bases; unmatched bases: 5. Germline CDR1 and CDR2: SNHLY and FYNNEI. This CDR3 spans 15 amino acids. CDR3 sequence: CASKLLAGSTDTQYF. CDR3 coding DNA: TGTGCCAGCAAACTTCTAGCGGGAAGCACAGATACGCAGTATTTT.